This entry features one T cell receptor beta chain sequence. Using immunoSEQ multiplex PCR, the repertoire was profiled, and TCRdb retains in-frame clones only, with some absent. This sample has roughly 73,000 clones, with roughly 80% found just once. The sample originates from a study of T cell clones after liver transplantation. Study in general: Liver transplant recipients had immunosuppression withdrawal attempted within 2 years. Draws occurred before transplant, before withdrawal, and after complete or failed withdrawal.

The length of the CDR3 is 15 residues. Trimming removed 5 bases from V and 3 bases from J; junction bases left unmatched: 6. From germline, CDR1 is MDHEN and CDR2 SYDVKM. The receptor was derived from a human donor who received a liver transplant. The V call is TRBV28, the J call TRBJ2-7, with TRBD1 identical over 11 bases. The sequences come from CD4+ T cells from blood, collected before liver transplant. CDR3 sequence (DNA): TGTGCCAGCAGTGCTGAGGGGACAGGGGGCTACGAGCAGTACTTC. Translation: CASSAEGTGGYEQYF. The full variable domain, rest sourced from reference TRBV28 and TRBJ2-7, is DVKVTQSSRYLVKRTGEKVFLECVQDMDHENMFWYRQDPGLGLRLIYFSYDVKMKEKGDIPEGYSVSREKKERFSLILESASTNQTSMYLCASSAEGTGGYEQYFGPGTRLTVT.